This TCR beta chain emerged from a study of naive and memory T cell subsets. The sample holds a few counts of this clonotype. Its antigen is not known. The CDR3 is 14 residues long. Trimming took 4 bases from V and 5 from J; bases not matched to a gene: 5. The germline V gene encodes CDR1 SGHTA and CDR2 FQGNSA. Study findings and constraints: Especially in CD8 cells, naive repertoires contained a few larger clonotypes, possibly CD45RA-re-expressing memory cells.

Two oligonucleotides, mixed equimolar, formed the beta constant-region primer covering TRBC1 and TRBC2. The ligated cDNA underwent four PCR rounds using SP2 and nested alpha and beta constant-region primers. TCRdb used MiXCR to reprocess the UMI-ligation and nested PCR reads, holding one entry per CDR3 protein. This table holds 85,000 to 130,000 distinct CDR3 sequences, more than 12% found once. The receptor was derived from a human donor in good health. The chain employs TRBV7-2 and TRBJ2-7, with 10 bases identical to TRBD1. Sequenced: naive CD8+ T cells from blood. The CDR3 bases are TGTGCCAGCAGCTCCGGGACAGGGGTTAACGAGCAGTACTTC. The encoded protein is CASSSGTGVNEQYF.